This T cell receptor beta chain derives from a study of blood T cell repertoires in COVID-19. Study details: Sites in the United States, Italy and Spain provided acute and convalescent COVID-19 samples. In each case, the material was cDNA or gDNA derived from T cells, B-cell-depleted T cells, or PBMCs.

The authors' processing: Quantification of nucleated cells was approximated via reference gene primer amplification. Libraries were prepared by immunoSEQ multiplex PCR; TCRdb keeps only in-frame clonotypes and omits some of them. D and trimming come from the DNA, and the V and J calls and clone size come from that table. Of tens of thousands of clones in the sample, roughly 84% were seen once. The receptor comes from a man between 45 and 60 years old with acute or convalescent COVID-19. The sample was peripheral blood.

CDR3 in DNA: TGTGCCAGTAGTGGGGACACCAATCAGCCCCAGCATTTT. Protein product: CASSGDTNQPQHF. This chain joins TRBV19 and TRBJ1-5, with D perhaps TRBD1 (6 bases). CDR1 and CDR2 (germline): LNHDA, SQIVND (reference sequence). V was pared by 5 bases and J by 3 bases, with 8 bases between. The CDR3 covers 13 residues.